The next 10 T cell receptor beta chains were all read from a single sample in a study of cytomegalovirus exposure and HLA in healthy donors. The PCR employed 60 Vbeta primers together with 13 Jbeta primers. The assay was immunoSEQ multiplex PCR, and TCRdb's table has in-frame clones only and misses some. The sample consists of fewer than 250,000 clones, about four fifths of them appearing once. Sequencing was done on a sample of PBMCs. These receptors all come from a man between 35 and 55 years old in good health and CMV-seropositive.

The V and J genes are TRBV9 and TRBJ1-2; the D gene is possibly TRBD1 (6 bases). Germline V gene data show CDR1 as SGDLS and CDR2 as YYNGEE. The V and J ends lost 4 bases and 4 bases respectively, with 14 bases between them. This CDR3 comprises 14 residues. This chain's CDR3 is CASSPTGPIYGYTF. The CDR3 nucleotides read TGTGCCAGCAGCCCGACAGGACCCATCTATGGCTACACCTTC.

The CDR3 nucleotides are TGTGCCAGCAGCCCGAACGTCTCCAGGGCGAACACTGAAGCTTTCTTT. It codes for CASSPNVSRANTEAFF. The chain joins TRBV5-6 to TRBJ1-1; D is perhaps TRBD1 (5 bases). V lost 4 bases and J lost 1, with 17 bases in between. The germline V gene has CDR1 SGHDT and CDR2 YYEEEE. The CDR3 is 16 amino acids.

This rearrangement joins TRBV28 to TRBJ1-1; TRBD1 aligns across 9 bases. The CDR3 totals 18 residues. The germline CDR1 and CDR2 sequences are MDHEN and SYDVKM. V dropped 3 bases and J dropped 3; count of bases not matched to a gene: 14. CDR3 nucleotides: TGTGCCAGCAGTTTGCACACCGGGACAGGGCTGACGTACACTGAAGCTTTCTTT. This encodes CASSLHTGTGLTYTEAFF.

This chain joins TRBV19 and TRBJ2-5; D unclear. The CDR3 length is 13 residues. CDR1 and CDR2 from the germline V gene are LNHDA and SQIVND (reference sequence). The V end lost 5 bases, the J end lost 7 bases, and 14 bases lay between the germline ends. The CDR3 here is CASSLGPTGTQYF. The CDR3 nucleotides are TGTGCCAGTAGTCTGGGTCCCACGGGGACCCAGTACTTC.

The rearrangement joins TRBV6-5 to TRBJ2-3; no firm D call. The CDR3 is 15 residues long. Trimming removed 2 bases at V and 4 bases at J, with 13 bases between. Looked up from germline, CDR1 is MNHEY and CDR2 is SVGAGI. CDR3 residues: CASSYQASIADTQYF. The CDR3 DNA sequence: TGTGCCAGCAGTTACCAGGCCTCTATCGCAGATACGCAGTATTTT.

The chain carries TRBV28 and TRBJ2-2; D gene unclear. The CDR3 spans 14 residues. Germline V CDR1 and CDR2: MDHEN, SYDVKM. Trimming removed 3 bases at V and 1 base at J, with 6 bases between. CDR3 sequence (DNA): TGTGCCAGCAGTTTCTCAGGGAACACCGGGGAGCTGTTTTTT. This encodes CASSFSGNTGELFF.

The CDR3: CSVEVWRGPYNEAFF. For the CDR3, the DNA is TGCAGCGTTGAAGTGTGGAGGGGGCCGTATAATGAAGCTTTCTTT. The chain is built from TRBV29-1 and TRBJ1-1, with TRBD1 identical over 7 bases. This CDR3 has 15 amino acids. Germline CDR1 is SQVTM and CDR2 is ANQGSEA. The V gene end was trimmed by 1 base and the J gene end by 7 bases; junction bases not matched to a gene: 12.

This clone has only a few counts. The gene calls are TRBV27 and TRBJ2-3; no firm D call. Trimming took 5 bases from V and 5 from J, leaving 14 bases between them. The CDR3 runs 14 residues. CDR1 and CDR2 (germline): MNHEY, SMNVEV (reference sequence). Here the CDR3 reads CASSGWSTLDTQYF. In nucleotides, the CDR3 is TGTGCCAGCAGTGGGTGGAGCACCCTAGATACGCAGTATTTT.

A few counts support this clone. The chain couples TRBV6-6 to TRBJ2-3; 8 nucleotides match TRBD2. Germline V gives CDR1 MNHNY, CDR2 SVGAGI (reference sequence). V trimming: 4 bases; J trimming: 2 bases; junction bases outside the gene matches: 5. CDR3 size: 15 residues. CDR3 amino acids: CASSSEREPTDTQYF. In DNA form, the CDR3 reads TGTGCCAGCAGTTCCGAGCGGGAGCCCACAGATACGCAGTATTTT.

The chain is built from TRBV4-2 and TRBJ1-3; D gene ambiguous. V was clipped by 1 base and J by 0 bases, with 13 bases between them. This CDR3 has 17 residues. The germline V gene has CDR1 LGHNA and CDR2 YNFKEQ. CDR3 loop: CASSQGFGFRSGNTIYF. CDR3 DNA: TGTGCCAGCAGCCAAGGCTTCGGGTTCCGCTCTGGAAACACCATATATTTT.